This T cell receptor beta chain emerged from a study of technical replicates of blood from several donors. Only in-frame clones appear in the TCRdb table, and some are missing; sequencing was by immunoSEQ multiplex PCR. This sample has approximately 73,000 clones; 85% to 95% occur once, and the top ten carry roughly 0.25%. CDR3 length: 16 residues. V shed 3 bases and J 4 bases; nucleotides not matched to a gene: 6. From germline, CDR1 is MDHEN and CDR2 SYDVKM. The sequence derives from a human donor in good health. The chain recombines TRBV28 with TRBJ2-5; 12 bases fit TRBD2. The specimen sequenced was T cells isolated from PBMCs. The CDR3 DNA reads TGTGCCAGCAGTTTTAGTCCTAGCGGGAGGGGAGAGACCCAGTACTTC. It encodes CASSFSPSGRGETQYF. The complete variable domain, with remaining parts taken from reference TRBV28 and TRBJ2-5, reads DVKVTQSSRYLVKRTGEKVFLECVQDMDHENMFWYRQDPGLGLRLIYFSYDVKMKEKGDIPEGYSVSREKKERFSLILESASTNQTSMYLCASSFSPSGRGETQYFGPGTRLLVL.